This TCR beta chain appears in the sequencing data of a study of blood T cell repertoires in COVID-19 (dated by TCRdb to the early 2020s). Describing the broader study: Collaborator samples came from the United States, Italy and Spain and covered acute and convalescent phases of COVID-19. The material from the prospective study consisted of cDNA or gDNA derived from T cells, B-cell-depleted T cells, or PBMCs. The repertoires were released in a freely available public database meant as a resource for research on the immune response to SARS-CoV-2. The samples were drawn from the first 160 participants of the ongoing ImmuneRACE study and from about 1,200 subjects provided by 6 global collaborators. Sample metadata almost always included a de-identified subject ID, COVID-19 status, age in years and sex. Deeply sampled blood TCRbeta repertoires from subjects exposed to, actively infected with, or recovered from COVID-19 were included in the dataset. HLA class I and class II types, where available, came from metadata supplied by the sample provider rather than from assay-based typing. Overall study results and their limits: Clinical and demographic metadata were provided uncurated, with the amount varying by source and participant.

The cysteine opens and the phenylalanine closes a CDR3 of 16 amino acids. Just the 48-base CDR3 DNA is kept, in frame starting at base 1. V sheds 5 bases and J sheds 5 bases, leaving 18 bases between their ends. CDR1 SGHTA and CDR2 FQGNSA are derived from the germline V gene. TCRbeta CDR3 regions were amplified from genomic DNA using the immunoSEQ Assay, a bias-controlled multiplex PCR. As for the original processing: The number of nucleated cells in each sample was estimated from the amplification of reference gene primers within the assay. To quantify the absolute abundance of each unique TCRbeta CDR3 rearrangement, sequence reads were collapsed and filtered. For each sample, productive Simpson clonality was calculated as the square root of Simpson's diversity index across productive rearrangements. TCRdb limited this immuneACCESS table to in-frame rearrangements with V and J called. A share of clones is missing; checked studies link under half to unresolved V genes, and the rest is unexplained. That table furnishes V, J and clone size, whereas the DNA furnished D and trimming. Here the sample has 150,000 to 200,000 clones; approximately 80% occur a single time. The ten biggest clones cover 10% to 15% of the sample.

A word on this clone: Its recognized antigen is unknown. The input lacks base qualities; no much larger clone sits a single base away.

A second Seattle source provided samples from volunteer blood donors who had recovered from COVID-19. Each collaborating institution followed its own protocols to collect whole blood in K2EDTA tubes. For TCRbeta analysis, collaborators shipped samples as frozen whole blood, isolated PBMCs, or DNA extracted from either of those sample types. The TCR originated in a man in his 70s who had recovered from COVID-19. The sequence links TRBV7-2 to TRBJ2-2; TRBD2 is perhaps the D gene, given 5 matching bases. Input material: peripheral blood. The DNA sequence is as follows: TGTGCCAGCAGCCCCCAGCGGTCCGGTTCAACCGGGGAGCTGTTTTTT. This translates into CASSPQRSGSTGELFF.